This entry lists 9 T cell receptor beta chains sequenced from one sample in a study of immune evolution from preneoplasia to lung adenocarcinoma. The data were produced by immunoSEQ multiplex PCR, yet TCRdb's version contains in-frame clones alone and is incomplete. In the table there are fewer than 4,000 clones, 75% to 85% of which are singletons. The specimen was FFPE minimally invasive lung adenocarcinoma tissue. The origin of the receptors is a person between 65 and 79 years old with lung adenocarcinoma.

This clone came up once. CDR3 sequence: CASQTGSGTYNEQFF. The CDR3 bases are TGTGCCTCTCAAACGGGTAGCGGGACCTACAATGAGCAGTTCTTC. The chain couples TRBV6-6 to TRBJ2-1, with 8 bases matching TRBD2. The CDR3 runs to 15 residues. With 11 bases clipped from V and 2 bases from J, the junction kept 11 bases outside the gene matches. Germline assignment: CDR1 MNHNY and CDR2 SVGAGI (reference sequence).

This sequence joins TRBV30 and TRBJ2-5, with unresolved D. The CDR3 is 13 residues long. Between the trimmed V and J ends, which lost 3 bases and 4 bases, there was a span of 12 bases. In germline, CDR1 is GTSNPN, CDR2 SVGIG (reference sequence). The chain's CDR3 is CAWRPKDRETQYF. For the CDR3, the DNA is TGTGCCTGGAGGCCCAAAGATAGAGAGACCCAGTACTTC.

The CDR3 protein is CASRTSGYNEQFF. The CDR3 DNA follows: TGTGCCAGCAGGACTAGCGGATACAATGAGCAGTTCTTC. The chain links TRBV6-1 to TRBJ2-1, with 9 bases lining up with TRBD2. CDR1 MNHNS and CDR2 SASEGT come from the germline V gene. V shed 6 bases and J 4 bases; nucleotides not matched to a gene: 1. The CDR3 is 13 amino acids.

This chain connects TRBV28 to TRBJ2-2; a possible D gene is TRBD1 (6 bases). The CDR3 runs to 15 residues. Germline V gene data show CDR1 as MDHEN and CDR2 as SYDVKM. With 6 bases removed from V and 0 bases from J, the gap between germline ends came to 11 bases. The CDR3 nucleotides are TGTGCCAGCAGGCCCCAGGGGTCGAACACCGGGGAGCTGTTTTTT. Encoded protein: CASRPQGSNTGELFF.

The chain joins TRBV5-1 to TRBJ2-5, with D tentatively TRBD1 (6 bases). CDR3 length: 13 residues. V was pared by 3 bases and J by 5 bases, with 11 bases between. Germline values: CDR1 SGHRS, CDR2 YFSETQ. The DNA of the CDR3 is TGCGCCAGCAGCTCAGGGGATACGGAGACCCAGTACTTC. Protein: CASSSGDTETQYF. The variable domain in full, completed from reference TRBV5-1 and TRBJ2-5, reads KAGVTQTPRYLIKTRGQQVTLSCSPISGHRSVSWYQQTPGQGLQFLFEYFSETQRNKGNFPGRFSGRQFSNSRSEMNVSTLELGDSALYLCASSSGDTETQYFGPGTRLLVL.

The rearrangement uses TRBV14 and TRBJ1-4; TRBD1 aligns across 7 bases. V lost 1 base and J lost 8; bases outside the gene matches: 4. This CDR3 spans 14 amino acids. In germline, CDR1 is SGHDN, CDR2 FVKESK. The CDR3 DNA reads TGTGCCAGCAGCCAAGGGTCAGGGGGAGAAAAACTGTTTTTT. Its protein product is CASSQGSGGEKLFF.

The chain combines TRBV14 with TRBJ2-7; TRBD1 matches 10 bases. CDR1 and CDR2 from the germline V gene are SGHDN and FVKESK. This CDR3 comprises 17 residues. Trimming cost V 4 bases and J 2 bases; bases outside gene matches: 11. CDR3 nucleotides: TGTGCCAGCAGCCCCGGGACAGGGGACCCATTACCCTACGAGCAGTACTTC. Protein sequence: CASSPGTGDPLPYEQYF. Full variable domain (outside the CDR3, taken from reference TRBV14 and TRBJ2-7): EAGVTQFPSHSVIEKGQTVTLRCDPISGHDNLYWYRRVMGKEIKFLLHFVKESKQDESGMPNNRFLAERTGGTYSTLKVQPAELEDSGVYFCASSPGTGDPLPYEQYFGPGTRLTVT.

The rearrangement uses TRBV5-8 and TRBJ2-7, with D perhaps being TRBD1 or TRBD2 (5 bases each). The CDR3 has 14 residues. V was cut by 0 bases and J by 5 bases, with 12 bases left in between. Germline V CDR1 and CDR2: SGHTS, YDEGEE. The CDR3 protein is CASSLGGAFDEQYF. CDR3 DNA sequence: TGTGCCAGCAGCTTGGGAGGGGCATTTGACGAGCAGTACTTC.

The gene calls are TRBV6-4 and TRBJ2-6; 8 nucleotides match TRBD2. V lost 3 bases and J lost 4; bases outside the gene matches: 5. The germline V gene has CDR1 MRHNA and CDR2 SNTAGT. The CDR3 runs 16 residues. The CDR3 sequence: CASSETGGEGANVLTF. The CDR3 nucleotides read TGTGCCAGCAGTGAAACGGGAGGGGAAGGGGCCAACGTCCTGACTTTC.